This TCR beta chain was sequenced in a study of T-cell reconstitution after alpha-beta-depleted transplantation in children. This clonotype turned up a few times. Unique molecular identifiers were incorporated during preparation of the TCRbeta library. TCRdb itself ran the PCR reads through MiXCR, one entry per CDR3 protein. The table includes about 600,000 distinct CDR3 sequences, roughly a tenth detected once. J was trimmed by 8 bases and V by 1 base; bases with no gene match: 7. Germline V gives CDR1 MNHNS, CDR2 SASEGT. CDR3 size: 15 residues. Here the sequenced sample was PBMCs from the stem cell graft donor, taken from the stem cell graft. The source of this sequence is a human donor who donated a stem cell graft to a child with acute myeloid leukemia. V and J are TRBV6-1 and TRBJ1-4; 7 nucleotides align to TRBD1. CDR3 in DNA: TGTGCCAGCAGTGAAGGGGGGACAGTGGGCGAAAAACTGTTTTTT. It translates to CASSEGGTVGEKLFF.